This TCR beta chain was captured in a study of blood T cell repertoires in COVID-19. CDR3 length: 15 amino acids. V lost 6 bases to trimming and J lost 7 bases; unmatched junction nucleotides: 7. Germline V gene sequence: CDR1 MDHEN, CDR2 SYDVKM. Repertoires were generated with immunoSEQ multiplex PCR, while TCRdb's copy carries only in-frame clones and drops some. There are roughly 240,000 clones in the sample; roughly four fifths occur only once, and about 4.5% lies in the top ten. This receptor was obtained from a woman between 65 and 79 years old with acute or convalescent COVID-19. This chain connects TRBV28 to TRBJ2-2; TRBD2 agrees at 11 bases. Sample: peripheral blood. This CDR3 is CASRRPGLAVGELFF. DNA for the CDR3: TGTGCCAGCAGAAGACCGGGACTAGCGGTCGGGGAGCTGTTTTTT.